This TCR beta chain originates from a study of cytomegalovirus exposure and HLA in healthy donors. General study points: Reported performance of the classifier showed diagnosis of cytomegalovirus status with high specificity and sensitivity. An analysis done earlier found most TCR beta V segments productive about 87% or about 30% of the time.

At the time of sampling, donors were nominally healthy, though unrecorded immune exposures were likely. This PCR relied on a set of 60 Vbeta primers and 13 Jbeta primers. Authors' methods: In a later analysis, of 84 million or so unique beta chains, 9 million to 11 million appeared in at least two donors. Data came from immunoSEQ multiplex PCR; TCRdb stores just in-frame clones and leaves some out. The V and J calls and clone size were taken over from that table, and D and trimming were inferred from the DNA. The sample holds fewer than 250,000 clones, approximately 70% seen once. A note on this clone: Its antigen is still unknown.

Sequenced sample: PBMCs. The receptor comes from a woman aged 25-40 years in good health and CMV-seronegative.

The CDR3 protein is CASSRSGQETQYF. The CDR3 region has the DNA TGTGCCAGCTCACGATCGGGGCAAGAGACCCAGTACTTC. J is TRBJ2-5 and V is TRBV18, with a possible D match to TRBD2 (5 bases). Germline V gives CDR1 KGHSH, CDR2 LQKENI. CDR3 size: 13 residues. V gave up 4 bases and J gave up 2 bases, with 8 bases separating them.